The clone carrying this TCR beta chain was picked up many times. TCRdb re-called the PCR reads through MiXCR, storing one row per CDR3 protein. The sample has approximately 550,000 distinct CDR3 sequences, roughly 25% seen once. With V trimmed by 0 bases and J by 2 bases, 6 bases remained unmatched. The CDR3 spans 18 residues. Germline V gene data show CDR1 as MNHEY and CDR2 as SVGAGI. The data stem from a study of molecular identifiers for immune sequencing clone quantification. The chain recombines TRBV6-5 with TRBJ2-2; 10 bases match TRBD2. The sequence was collected from a human donor in good health. Some libraries in this study had Jurkat cell RNA spiked in. Sequenced input: naive CD8+ T cells from blood, with Jurkat cell RNA spiked in. Sample subset: FACS-sorted CD8+CD4-CCR7+CD45RA+ naive T cells. The CDR3 sequence is CASSYSGLAGVNTGELFF. The CDR3, as DNA: TGTGCCAGCAGTTACTCGGGGCTAGCGGGAGTTAACACCGGGGAGCTGTTTTTT.